The clone carrying this T cell receptor beta chain came up a few times. Patients of the Seattle cohort, enrolled during active infection, were followed longitudinally. The CDR3 is 14 residues long. CDR1 and CDR2 from the germline V gene are SEHNR and FQNEAQ (reference sequence). J gave up 3 bases and V 4 bases, and 3 bases lay outside the gene matches. This sample stems from a study of blood T cell repertoires in COVID-19. Study background: T cells, B-cell-depleted T cells, or PBMCs supplied cDNA or gDNA.

Original processing methods: For nucleated cells, counts were estimated from reference gene primer amplification. Sequencing was performed with immunoSEQ multiplex PCR; in TCRdb, only in-frame clones are kept and a portion is missing. V and J calls and clone size are given by that table; D and trimming were obtained from the DNA. Here the sample spans about 230,000 clones, approximately 90% being singletons. The receptor was isolated from a man aged 45 to 65 with COVID-19, enrolled during active disease. The chain combines TRBV7-9 with TRBJ2-7; TRBD1 aligns across 10 bases. The sample consisted of peripheral blood. The CDR3 sequence: CASSSDRGDYEQYF. The CDR3 DNA reads as TGTGCCAGCAGCTCGGACAGGGGGGACTACGAGCAGTACTTC.